This TCR beta chain was identified during a study of blood T cell repertoires in COVID-19. As for the study in general: From T cells, B-cell-depleted T cells, or PBMCs came the material, which was cDNA or gDNA.

Per the original data handling: Nucleated cell counts were estimated from reference gene primer amplification. Data came from immunoSEQ multiplex PCR; TCRdb stores just in-frame clones and leaves some out. V, J and clone size derive from that table, while D and trimming were established from the DNA sequence. The sample consists of 200,000 to 250,000 clones, about 90% of them appearing once. Participants reported their clinical history, and cohort assignment relied on those reports. This CDR3 spans 11 amino acids. Germline CDR1 and CDR2: DFQATT and SNEGSKA (reference sequence). V dropped 1 base and J dropped 14 bases, with 14 bases sitting between them.

Sequencing was done on a sample of PBMCs or T cells enriched from blood (not recorded which). This chain uses TRBV20-1 with TRBJ1-2, with D unclear. The receptor comes from a man between 25 and 39 years old who had recovered from COVID-19. The CDR3 here is CSARVEVTWTF. The CDR3 nucleotides are TGCAGTGCTAGAGTAGAGGTGACTTGGACCTTC.